The clone carrying this T cell receptor (beta chain) was recorded a few times. Only in-frame clones appear in the TCRdb table, and some are missing; sequencing was by immunoSEQ multiplex PCR. The repertoire holds some 120,000 clones, with about four fifths as singletons. The data originate from a study of blood T cell repertoires in COVID-19. Study information: There were acute and convalescent COVID-19 samples, and they came from the United States, Italy and Spain.

The trim removed 1 base at V and 4 bases at J, leaving 4 bases unmatched. The CDR3 is 15 amino acids. Germline loops: CDR1 SGHRS, CDR2 YFSETQ. The chain is built from TRBV5-1 and TRBJ2-5; 10 nucleotides line up with TRBD1. The sequence was obtained from a human donor in a cohort sampled during active COVID-19. Sequencing was carried out using peripheral blood. The CDR3 DNA is TGCGCCAGCAGCTTGAAAGACAGGGGGCGAGAGACCCAGTACTTC. This gives the protein CASSLKDRGRETQYF.